The next 23 T cell receptor beta chains were all read from a single sample in a study of T cells in Graves' hyperthyroidism and ophthalmopathy. Authors of the study amplified TCR beta CDR3 regions from RNA transcripts. The HTBI primer set was used in a first-round RT-PCR of the TCR CDR3. MiXCR, applied by TCRdb to the multiplex PCR reads, yields one record per CDR3 protein. Of roughly 640,000 distinct CDR3 sequences listed, about a sixth are singletons. The specimen was blood. These receptors were obtained from a woman aged 40 to 50 with Graves' ophthalmopathy.

This clonotype was recorded at least ten times. This chain joins TRBV5-1 and TRBJ2-2; D gene uncertain. V was clipped by 2 bases and J by 0 bases, with 8 bases between them. This CDR3 comprises 15 residues. CDR1 is SGHRS, CDR2 YFSETQ, per germline. As DNA, the CDR3 is TGCGCCAGCAGCTTTCACCACGCGAACACCGGGGAGCTGTTTTTT. It translates to CASSFHHANTGELFF.

The chain is built from TRBV29-1 and TRBJ2-3; D possibly corresponds to TRBD1 (6 bases). V gave up 7 bases and J gave up 0 bases, with 11 bases separating them. The CDR3 has 13 amino acids. Germline values: CDR1 SQVTM, CDR2 ANQGSEA. The CDR3 sequence: CSAGDGSTDTQYF. The CDR3 DNA reads TGCAGCGCAGGGGACGGCAGCACAGATACGCAGTATTTT.

The chain employs TRBV30 and TRBJ1-4, with D perhaps TRBD1 (6 bases). Germline-derived CDR1 and CDR2 are GTSNPN and SVGIG (reference sequence). V lost 2 bases and J lost 3, with 10 bases in between. The CDR3 runs 14 residues. The CDR3 protein is CAWSLTGSNEKLFF. The CDR3, as DNA: TGTGCCTGGAGTTTGACAGGATCTAATGAAAAACTGTTTTTT.

This clonotype has at least ten counts. The chain couples TRBV12-3 or TRBV12-4 to TRBJ2-2; 9 bases are shared with TRBD1. Unmatched junction bases numbered 3, after V lost 4 bases and J lost 3 bases. The CDR3 loop spans 15 amino acids. CDR3 in amino acids: CASSSGQGHTGELFF. The DNA of the CDR3 is TGTGCCAGCAGTTCGGGACAGGGTCACACCGGGGAGCTGTTTTTT.

This clonotype was observed many times. The J gene is TRBJ2-1, the V gene TRBV2, with no clear D. This CDR3 spans 11 amino acids. V was pared by 7 bases and J by 3 bases, with 4 bases between. Germline CDR1 SNHLY, CDR2 FYNNEI. This CDR3 is CASTRYNEQFF. The CDR3 nucleotides read TGTGCCAGCACTCGCTACAATGAGCAGTTCTTC.

This clonotype was observed a few times. The V and J genes are TRBV10-3 and TRBJ1-1, with D tentatively TRBD1 (6 bases). The CDR3 extends over 13 amino acids. CDR1 is ENHRY and CDR2 is SYGVKD in the germline V gene. The V end lost 11 bases, the J end lost 2 bases, and 15 bases lay between the germline ends. The CDR3: CAASQGPNTEAFF. In nucleotides, the CDR3 is TGTGCCGCCTCCCAGGGGCCTAACACTGAAGCTTTCTTT.

This clonotype was recorded many times. The V and J genes are TRBV11-2 and TRBJ1-6, with 10 positions matching TRBD1. There are 15 residues in the CDR3. After removal of 1 base from V and 10 bases from J, the junction contained 4 bases not matched to a gene. Germline CDR1 reads SGHAT; CDR2 reads FQNNGV. The CDR3 region has the DNA TGTGCCAGCAGCTTAGCCGGGACAGGGGTCTCACCCCTCCACTTT. It specifies CASSLAGTGVSPLHF.

This clonotype was recorded at least ten times. The V call is TRBV5-1, the J call TRBJ1-1; D is ambiguous. V was clipped by 0 bases and J by 5 bases, with 14 bases between them. The germline gives CDR1 SGHRS, CDR2 YFSETQ. The CDR3 has 15 amino acids. The chain's CDR3 is CASSLDPGPQTEAFF. The CDR3, as DNA: TGCGCCAGCAGCTTGGACCCTGGGCCCCAGACTGAAGCTTTCTTT.

The rearrangement uses TRBV12-5 and TRBJ1-5; TRBD1 might be the D (6 bases). This CDR3 spans 15 amino acids. Trimming removed 0 bases from V and 5 bases from J, with 11 bases in between. Germline V gene data show CDR1 as LGHNT and CDR2 as FRNRAP. For the CDR3, the DNA is TGTGCTAGTGGTTTGGTGGGGGCAGGGGATCAGCCCCAGCATTTT. Translating it yields CASGLVGAGDQPQHF.

This clonotype was observed a handful of times. The chain links TRBV7-2 to TRBJ1-5, with D uncertain. CDR1 and CDR2 (germline): SGHTA, FQGNSA. V was clipped by 4 bases and J by 2 bases, with 12 bases between them. CDR3 length: 15 amino acids. CDR3 sequence (DNA): TGTGCCAGCAGCTCAATGGGGTTTGGCAATCAGCCCCAGCATTTT. This translates into CASSSMGFGNQPQHF.

Remarks on this clonotype: Given a much more abundant clone one base away, this may be a read error. CDR3 in DNA: TGCAGTGCTAGGGGACTAGCTCCCCTCAATGAGCAGTACTTC. Its protein is CSARGLAPLNEQYF. V usage is TRBV20-1 and J usage is TRBJ2-1; TRBD2 matches 9 bases. The end of the DNA is better explained by TRBJ2-7, so the J call may be wrong. CDR3 size: 14 residues. Germline lookup yields CDR1 DFQATT and CDR2 SNEGSKA (reference sequence).

The gene calls are TRBV9 and TRBJ2-2; TRBD2 might be the D (7 bases). The CDR3 extends over 17 amino acids. Per germline, CDR1 SGDLS and CDR2 YYNGEE. Trimming stripped 3 bases from V and 4 bases from J, with 19 bases between. This CDR3 reads CASSGTGGGGATGELFF. Here the CDR3 DNA reads TGTGCCAGCAGCGGGACCGGCGGGGGCGGTGCCACCGGGGAGCTGTTTTTT.

This clonotype was detected a few times. This chain links TRBV18 with TRBJ2-5, with 11 bases that match TRBD1. Germline V gene data show CDR1 as KGHSH and CDR2 as LQKENI. After removal of 0 bases from V and 4 bases from J, the junction contained 1 base not matched to a gene. The CDR3 runs to 15 residues. The CDR3 coding sequence is TGTGCCAGCTCACCACCTGGGACAGGGGGAGAGACCCAGTACTTC. Amino acid sequence: CASSPPGTGGETQYF.

This clonotype was seen at least ten times. The chain employs TRBV20-1 and TRBJ2-1, with 8 positions matching TRBD2. Germline V gene sequence: CDR1 DFQATT, CDR2 SNEGSKA (reference sequence). CDR3 length: 16 residues. Germline trimming cut 4 bases from V and 2 bases from J; bases unmatched to any gene: 10. The CDR3 nucleotides read TGCAGTGCTACCCTCCTGAGGCGGGAGGCCTACAATGAGCAGTTCTTC. It yields the protein CSATLLRREAYNEQFF.

This clonotype was seen a few times. The rearrangement joins TRBV19 to TRBJ1-1; D gene ambiguous. The CDR3 length is 11 residues. Per germline, CDR1 LNHDA and CDR2 SQIVND (reference sequence). Trimming pared 6 bases from V and 6 bases from J, leaving 8 bases between. DNA for the CDR3: TGTGCCAGTAGCCAAAGCGCTGAAGCTTTCTTT. Translation: CASSQSAEAFF.

V is TRBV12-3 or TRBV12-4 and J is TRBJ2-5; perhaps D is TRBD1 or TRBD2 (5 bases each). The CDR3 spans 15 residues. Trimming removed 5 bases at V and 6 bases at J, with 19 bases between. As DNA, the CDR3 is TGTGCCAGCAGTCCCAGAGAGGGGAAACAGAAGACCCAGTACTTC. This gives the protein CASSPREGKQKTQYF.

Ten or more counts support this clonotype. This chain connects TRBV28 to TRBJ1-5; TRBD1 matches at 10 bases. CDR3 length equals 16 residues. V shed 8 bases, J shed 7 bases, and the junction held 14 bases outside the gene matches. Germline V gives CDR1 MDHEN, CDR2 SYDVKM. The CDR3 nucleotides read TGTGCCAGCCGACCTGAGGACAGGGGGTTTTGGCAGCCCCAGCATTTT. This sequence encodes CASRPEDRGFWQPQHF.

J is TRBJ2-7 and V is TRBV28; 13 nucleotides agree with TRBD2. Germline V lookup: CDR1 MDHEN, CDR2 SYDVKM. V trimming: 4 bases; J trimming: 8 bases; junction bases outside the gene matches: 14. The CDR3 length is 17 residues. The DNA of the CDR3 is TGTGCCAGCAGTTCTCCAGGGACTAGCGGGATCTCTACGCAGCAGTACTTC. Translation: CASSSPGTSGISTQQYF.

This clonotype was seen a few times. The V and J genes are TRBV6-1 and TRBJ2-2; D is ambiguous. Trimming left V 5 bases short and J 6 bases short, with 22 bases between. Per germline, CDR1 MNHNS and CDR2 SASEGT. CDR3 length equals 17 residues. The CDR3, as DNA: TGTGCCAGCAGTTCCACGACTCCTCTCCTGACCGCCGGGGAGCTGTTTTTT. Translated, it gives CASSSTTPLLTAGELFF.

A few counts support this clonotype. The chain couples TRBV15 to TRBJ2-7, with D perhaps matching TRBD2 (5 bases). CDR1 and CDR2 (germline): LNHNV, YYDKDF (reference sequence). The CDR3 totals 14 residues. V was trimmed by 9 bases and J by 6 bases, leaving 21 bases between them. The DNA of the CDR3 is TGTGCCACTAGACCGGGAACAATGATGGGCGAGCAGTACTTC. It codes for CATRPGTMMGEQYF.

This clonotype was found many times. The V call is TRBV20-1, the J call TRBJ1-2; D ambiguous. This CDR3 is 11 amino acids long. Germline values: CDR1 DFQATT, CDR2 SNEGSKA (reference sequence). V lost 6 bases and J 7 bases, leaving 12 bases between the germline ends. The CDR3 sequence is CSAHEQSGYTF. CDR3 DNA sequence: TGCAGTGCCCATGAACAGAGTGGCTACACCTTC.

This clonotype has at least ten counts. The germline gene is not matched at one end of the junction; a read error may be the cause. The V gene is TRBV7-9, the J gene TRBJ2-1; D is unclear. This CDR3 comprises 13 residues. Germline V CDR1 and CDR2: SEHNR, FQNEAQ (reference sequence). CDR3 sequence reads: CASSLGAGNEQFF. CDR3 nucleotide sequence: TGTGCTAGCAGCTTAGGCGCCGGCAATGAGCAGTTCTTC.

Regarding this clonotype: With a much larger clone just one base away, this may be a read error. The CDR3 does not close with the conserved phenylalanine or tryptophan, likely indicating a read error. DNA for the CDR3: TGTGCCAGCAGTGTTATACAAGAGACCCAGTACCTC. Translated, it gives CASSVIQETQYL. The rearrangement uses TRBV2 and TRBJ2-5; the D is unclear. Trimming pared 4 bases from V and 2 bases from J, leaving 5 bases between. The CDR3 is 12 residues long. CDR1 and CDR2 from the germline V gene are SNHLY and FYNNEI.